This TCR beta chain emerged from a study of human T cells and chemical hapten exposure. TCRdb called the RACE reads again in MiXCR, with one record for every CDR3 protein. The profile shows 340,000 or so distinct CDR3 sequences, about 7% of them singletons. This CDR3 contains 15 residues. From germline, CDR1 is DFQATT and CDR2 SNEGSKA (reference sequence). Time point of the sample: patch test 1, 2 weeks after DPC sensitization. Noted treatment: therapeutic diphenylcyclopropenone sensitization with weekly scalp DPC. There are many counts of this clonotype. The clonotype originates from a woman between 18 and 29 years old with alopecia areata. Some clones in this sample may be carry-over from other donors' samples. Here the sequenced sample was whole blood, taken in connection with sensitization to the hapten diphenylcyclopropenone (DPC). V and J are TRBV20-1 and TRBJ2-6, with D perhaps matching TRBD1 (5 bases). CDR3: CATRVVGTGANVLTF. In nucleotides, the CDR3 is TGCGCGACCAGGGTAGTAGGGACTGGGGCCAACGTCCTGACTTTC.